This TCR beta chain was sequenced in a study of T cell repertoires in aging, cancer and after chemotherapy. Study details: Donor ages fell into six groups from 30 or younger up to 70 or older.

Study-wide results and limits: In each cancer cohort, median generation probability increased across chemotherapy, suggesting thymic output rebounded. Age-matched healthy donors had significantly more diverse, less clonal blood TCR repertoires than untreated cancer patients.

By share, this clonotype counts as medium-sized. Its antigen is not known. TRB rearrangements spanning V, D and J were amplified using mixed TRB-A/B primers. TCRdb processed the multiplex PCR reads anew with MiXCR; each CDR3 protein has one entry. Altogether roughly 6,200 distinct CDR3 sequences are present, about 32% being singletons, with the ten largest covering 7% to 9%. The germline gives CDR1 MNHEY, CDR2 SVGAGI. This CDR3 region has 19 residues. The V gene end was trimmed by 6 bases and the J gene end by 0 bases; junction bases not matched to a gene: 15. Amplification of TCR beta used genomic DNA extracted from peripheral blood.

This receptor was identified in a human donor with a blood cancer. Sequenced input: blood. The V and J genes are TRBV6-5 and TRBJ2-3, with TRBD2 matching over 10 bases. The chain's CDR3 is CASSSTWTSGSSSTDTQYF. The CDR3 nucleotides read TGTGCCAGCAGCTCAACTTGGACTAGCGGATCCTCGAGCACAGATACGCAGTATTTT.